This T cell receptor beta chain derives from a study of blood T cell repertoires in COVID-19. The assay was immunoSEQ multiplex PCR, and TCRdb's table has in-frame clones only and misses some. This table has about 26,000 clones, around 85% appearing once. This CDR3 region has 15 residues. Germline V gene sequence: CDR1 MNHEY, CDR2 SVGAGI. J was trimmed by 5 bases and V by 6 bases; bases with no gene match: 2. This sequence joins TRBV6-5 and TRBJ2-1; 15 positions match TRBD2. The material sequenced was peripheral blood. This sequence originates from an elderly woman with COVID-19, enrolled during active disease. This chain's CDR3 is CASRGTSGGNNEQFF. The CDR3 DNA reads TGTGCCAGCAGGGGGACTAGCGGGGGGAACAATGAGCAGTTCTTC.